These 2 T cell receptor beta chains were all obtained from the same sample, sequenced in a study of kidney transplant recipient with SARS-CoV-2 infection. Via MiXCR, TCRdb re-called the reads, giving one row per CDR3 protein. Here the sample spans approximately 250,000 distinct CDR3 sequences, roughly 26% being singletons. Source: a blood sample, taken at baseline and on day 111 from a kidney transplant recipient. These receptors were taken from a male patient in his thirties who had COVID-19 and was a kidney transplant recipient. The graft donor may be the source of some T cells.

This clonotype was recorded many times. The chain has TRBV11-3 and TRBJ2-7, with D unresolved. V was shortened by 2 bases and J by 0 bases, with 11 bases between the two germline ends. CDR3 length equals 15 residues. Germline CDR1 SGHNT, CDR2 YENEEA. DNA of the CDR3: TGTGCCAGCAGCTTATTTGGGTCAAGCTCCTACGAGCAGTACTTC. Residues: CASSLFGSSSYEQYF.

V is TRBV5-6 and J is TRBJ1-4; D perhaps matches TRBD1 (5 bases). The CDR3 consists of 14 residues. The V and J ends lost 0 bases and 8 bases respectively, with 11 bases between them. The germline V gene has CDR1 SGHDT and CDR2 YYEEEE. CDR3 sequence: CASSLAFKGEKLFF. The CDR3 DNA reads as TGTGCCAGCAGCTTGGCCTTCAAGGGGGAAAAACTGTTTTTT.